The clone carrying this T cell receptor beta chain was seen more than once but under ten times. The data stem from a study of radiotherapy plus CTLA-4 blockade in lung cancer. Sequencing was performed with immunoSEQ multiplex PCR; in TCRdb, only in-frame clones are kept and a portion is missing. The table shows about 32,000 clones, with roughly 70% occurring only once. This CDR3 contains 14 residues. Germline V gene lookup returns CDR1 ENHRY and CDR2 SYGVKD. V trimming: 4 bases; J trimming: 4 bases; junction bases outside the gene matches: 5. This specimen consisted of peripheral blood, obtained from a patient treated with radiotherapy plus ipilimumab. This chain connects TRBV10-3 to TRBJ1-1; the match to TRBD1 covers 8 bases. The source is a human donor with non-small cell lung cancer that progressed on radiotherapy plus ipilimumab. This CDR3 is CAISGRTGSTEAFF. In DNA, the CDR3 is TGTGCCATCAGTGGAAGGACAGGGTCCACTGAAGCTTTCTTT.